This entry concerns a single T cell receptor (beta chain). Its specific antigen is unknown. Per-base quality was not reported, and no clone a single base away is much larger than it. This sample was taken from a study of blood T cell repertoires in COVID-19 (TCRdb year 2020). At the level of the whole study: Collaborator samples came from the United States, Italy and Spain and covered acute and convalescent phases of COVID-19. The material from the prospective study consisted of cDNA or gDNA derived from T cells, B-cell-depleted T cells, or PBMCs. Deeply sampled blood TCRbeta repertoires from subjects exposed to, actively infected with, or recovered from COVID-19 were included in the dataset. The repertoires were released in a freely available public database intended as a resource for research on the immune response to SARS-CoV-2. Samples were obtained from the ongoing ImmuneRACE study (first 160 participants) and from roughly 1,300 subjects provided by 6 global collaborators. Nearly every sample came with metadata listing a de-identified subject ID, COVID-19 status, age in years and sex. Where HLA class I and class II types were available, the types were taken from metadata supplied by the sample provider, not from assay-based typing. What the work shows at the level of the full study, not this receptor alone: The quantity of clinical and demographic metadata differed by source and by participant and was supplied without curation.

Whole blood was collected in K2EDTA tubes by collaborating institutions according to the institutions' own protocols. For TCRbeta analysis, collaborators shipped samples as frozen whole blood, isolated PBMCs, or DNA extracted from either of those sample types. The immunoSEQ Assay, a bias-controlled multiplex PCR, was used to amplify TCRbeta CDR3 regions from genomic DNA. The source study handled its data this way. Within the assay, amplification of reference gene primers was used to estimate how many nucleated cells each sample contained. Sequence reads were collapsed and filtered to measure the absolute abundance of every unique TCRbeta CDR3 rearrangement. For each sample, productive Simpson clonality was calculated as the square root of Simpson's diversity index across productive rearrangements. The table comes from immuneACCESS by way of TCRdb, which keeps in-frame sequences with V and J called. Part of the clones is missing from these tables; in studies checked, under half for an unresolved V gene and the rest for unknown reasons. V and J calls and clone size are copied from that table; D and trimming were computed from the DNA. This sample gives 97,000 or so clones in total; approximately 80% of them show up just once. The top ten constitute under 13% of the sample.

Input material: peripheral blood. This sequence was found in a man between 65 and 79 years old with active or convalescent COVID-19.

The CDR3: CATSSTQGWEEAFF. The DNA reads TGTGCCACCAGCAGCACTCAGGGGTGGGAGGAAGCTTTCTTT. The rearrangement combines TRBV15 with TRBJ1-1; the D gene is perhaps TRBD1, on 6 matching bases. From the germline V gene (reference sequence), CDR1 is LNHNV and CDR2 is YYDKDF. The CDR3 holds 14 amino acids from the cysteine to the phenylalanine. Here the CDR3 DNA is all that survives: 42 bases in frame from base 1. The V and J ends are trimmed by 3 bases and 8 bases, leaving 16 bases between them.